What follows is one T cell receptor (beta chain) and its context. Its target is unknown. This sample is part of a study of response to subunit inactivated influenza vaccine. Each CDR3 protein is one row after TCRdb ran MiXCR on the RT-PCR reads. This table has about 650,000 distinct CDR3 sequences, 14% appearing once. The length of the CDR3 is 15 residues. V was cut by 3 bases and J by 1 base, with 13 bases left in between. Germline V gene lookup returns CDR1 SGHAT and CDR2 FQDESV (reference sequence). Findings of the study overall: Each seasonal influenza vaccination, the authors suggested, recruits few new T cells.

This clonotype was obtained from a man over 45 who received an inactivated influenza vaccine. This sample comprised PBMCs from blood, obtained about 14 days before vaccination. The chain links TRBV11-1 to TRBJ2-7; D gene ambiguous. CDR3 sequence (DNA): TGTGCCAGCAGCTTGGGTTTTGCAGAATCCTACGAGCAGTACTTC. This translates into CASSLGFAESYEQYF.